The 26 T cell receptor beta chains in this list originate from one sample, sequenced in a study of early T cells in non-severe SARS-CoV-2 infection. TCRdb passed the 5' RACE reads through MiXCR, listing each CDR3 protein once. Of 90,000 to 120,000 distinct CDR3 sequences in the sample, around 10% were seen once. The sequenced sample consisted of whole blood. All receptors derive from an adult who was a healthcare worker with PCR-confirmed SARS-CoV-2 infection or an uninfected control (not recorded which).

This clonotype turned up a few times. As DNA, the CDR3 is TGTGCCAGCAGTGAATTAGACCTAGGTCAGCCCCAGCATTTT. Protein: CASSELDLGQPQHF. This chain uses TRBV6-1 with TRBJ1-5; no clear D. V lost 2 bases and J lost 6, with 11 bases in between. The CDR3 totals 14 residues. The V gene's germline CDR1 is MNHNS and CDR2 SASEGT.

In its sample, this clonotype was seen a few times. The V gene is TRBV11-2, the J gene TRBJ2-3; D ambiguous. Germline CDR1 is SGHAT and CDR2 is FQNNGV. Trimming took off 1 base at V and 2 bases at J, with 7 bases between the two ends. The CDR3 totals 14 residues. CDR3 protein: CASSLAGDTDTQYF. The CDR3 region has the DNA TGTGCCAGCAGCTTAGCGGGCGACACAGATACGCAGTATTTT.

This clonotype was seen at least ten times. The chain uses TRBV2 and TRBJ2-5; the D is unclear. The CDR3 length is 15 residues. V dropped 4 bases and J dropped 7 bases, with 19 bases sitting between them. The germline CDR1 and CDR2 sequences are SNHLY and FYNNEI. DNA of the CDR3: TGTGCCAGCAGTGGGGGATCTCACCTCGGTGCGACCCAGTACTTC. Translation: CASSGGSHLGATQYF.

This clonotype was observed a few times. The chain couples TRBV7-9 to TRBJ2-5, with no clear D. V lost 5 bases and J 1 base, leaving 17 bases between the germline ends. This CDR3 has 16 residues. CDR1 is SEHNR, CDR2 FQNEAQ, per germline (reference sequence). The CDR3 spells CASSRTMVGSQETQYF. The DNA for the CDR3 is TGTGCCAGCAGCCGAACGATGGTGGGCAGCCAAGAGACCCAGTACTTC.

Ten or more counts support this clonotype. The CDR3: CASRSLAGRQETQYF. The CDR3 bases are TGTGCCAGCCGCAGCTTAGCCGGGAGGCAAGAGACCCAGTACTTC. The rearrangement joins TRBV11-2 to TRBJ2-5; 7 bases align to TRBD2. Germline V gives CDR1 SGHAT, CDR2 FQNNGV. The ends lost 8 bases at V and 2 bases at J; junction bases unmatched: 11. The CDR3 is 15 amino acids. The whole variable domain, remainder taken from reference TRBV11-2 and TRBJ2-5, is EAGVAQSPRYKIIEKRQSVAFWCNPISGHATLYWYQQILGQGPKLLIQFQNNGVVDDSQLPKDRFSAERLKGVDSTLKIQPAKLEDSAVYLCASRSLAGRQETQYFGPGTRLLVL.

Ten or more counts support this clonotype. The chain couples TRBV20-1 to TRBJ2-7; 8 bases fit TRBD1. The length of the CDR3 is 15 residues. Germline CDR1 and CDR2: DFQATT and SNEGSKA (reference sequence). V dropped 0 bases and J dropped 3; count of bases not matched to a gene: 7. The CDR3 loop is CSARDPEQGDYEQYF. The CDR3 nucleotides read TGCAGTGCTAGAGATCCGGAACAGGGGGACTACGAGCAGTACTTC.

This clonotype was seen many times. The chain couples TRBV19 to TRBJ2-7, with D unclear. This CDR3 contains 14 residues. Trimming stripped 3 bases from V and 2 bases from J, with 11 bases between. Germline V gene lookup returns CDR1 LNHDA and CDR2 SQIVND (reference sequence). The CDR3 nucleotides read TGTGCCAGTAGTATTCAGTCGAACGCCTACGAGCAGTACTTC. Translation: CASSIQSNAYEQYF.

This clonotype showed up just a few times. The CDR3 is CASSLRGGNSGANVLTF. DNA of the CDR3: TGTGCCAGCAGCTTAAGAGGCGGTAACTCTGGGGCCAACGTCCTGACTTTC. The chain employs TRBV7-3 and TRBJ2-6; the D is unclear. The V end was cut by 1 base, the J end by 0 bases, with 10 bases between. Germline V lookup: CDR1 SGHTA, CDR2 FQGTGA. The CDR3 is 17 amino acids.

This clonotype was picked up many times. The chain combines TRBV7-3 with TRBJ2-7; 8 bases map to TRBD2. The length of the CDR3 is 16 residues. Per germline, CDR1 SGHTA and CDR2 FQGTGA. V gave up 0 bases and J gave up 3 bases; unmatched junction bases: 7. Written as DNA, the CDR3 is TGTGCCAGCAGCTTAACGGTGGCGGGAGGTTACTACGAGCAGTACTTC. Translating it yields CASSLTVAGGYYEQYF.

This CDR3 is CASSVTGANVLTF. The CDR3 bases are TGTGCCAGCAGCGTCACTGGGGCCAACGTCCTGACTTTC. The chain couples TRBV6-2 or TRBV6-3 to TRBJ2-6; D not certain. V lost 6 bases and J 2 bases, leaving 5 bases between the germline ends. The CDR3 totals 13 residues. The germline V gene encodes CDR1 MNHEY and CDR2 SVGEGT.

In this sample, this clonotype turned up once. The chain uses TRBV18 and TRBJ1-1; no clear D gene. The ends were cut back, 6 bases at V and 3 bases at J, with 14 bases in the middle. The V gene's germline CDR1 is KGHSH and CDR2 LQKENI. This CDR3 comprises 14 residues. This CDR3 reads CASSPTGRDTEAFF. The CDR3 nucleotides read TGTGCCAGCTCCCCGACGGGCCGCGACACTGAAGCTTTCTTT.

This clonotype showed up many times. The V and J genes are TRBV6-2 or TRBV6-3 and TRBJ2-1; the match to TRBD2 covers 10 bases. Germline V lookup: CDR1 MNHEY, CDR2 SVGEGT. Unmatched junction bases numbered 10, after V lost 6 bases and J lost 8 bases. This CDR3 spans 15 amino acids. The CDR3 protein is CASSLAGEGFHEQFF. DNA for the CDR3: TGTGCCAGCAGCCTAGCGGGAGAAGGGTTCCATGAGCAGTTCTTC.

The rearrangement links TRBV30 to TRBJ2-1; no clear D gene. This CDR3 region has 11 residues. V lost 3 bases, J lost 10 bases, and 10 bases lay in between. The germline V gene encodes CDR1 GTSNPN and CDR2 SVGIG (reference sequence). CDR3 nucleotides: TGTGCCTGGAGCCCTATGAAGGAGCAGTTCTTC. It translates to CAWSPMKEQFF. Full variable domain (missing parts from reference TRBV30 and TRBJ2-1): SQTIHQWPATLVQPVGSPLSLECTVEGTSNPNLYWYRQAAGRGLQLLFYSVGIGQISSEVPQNLSASRPQDRQFILSSKKLLLSDSGFYLCAWSPMKEQFFGPGTRLTVL.

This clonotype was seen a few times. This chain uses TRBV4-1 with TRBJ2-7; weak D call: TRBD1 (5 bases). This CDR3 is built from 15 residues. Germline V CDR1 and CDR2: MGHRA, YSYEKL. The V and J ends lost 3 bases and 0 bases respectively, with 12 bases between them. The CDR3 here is CASSQDDRPSYEQYF. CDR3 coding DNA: TGCGCCAGCAGCCAGGACGACAGACCCTCCTACGAGCAGTACTTC.

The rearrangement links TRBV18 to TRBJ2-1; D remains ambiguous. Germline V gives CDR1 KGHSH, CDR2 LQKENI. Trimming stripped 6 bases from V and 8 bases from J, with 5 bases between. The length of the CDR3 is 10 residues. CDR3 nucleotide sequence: TGTGCCAGCTCGCATTATGAGCAGTTCTTC. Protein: CASSHYEQFF. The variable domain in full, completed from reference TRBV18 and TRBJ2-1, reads NAGVMQNPRHLVRRRGQEARLRCSPMKGHSHVYWYRQLPEEGLKFMVYLQKENIIDESGMPKERFSAEFPKEGPSILRIQQVVRGDSAAYFCASSHYEQFFGPGTRLTVL.

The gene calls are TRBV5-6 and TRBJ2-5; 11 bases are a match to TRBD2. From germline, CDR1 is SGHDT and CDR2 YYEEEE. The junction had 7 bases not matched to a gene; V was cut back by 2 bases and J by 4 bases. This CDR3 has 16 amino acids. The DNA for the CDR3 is TGTGCCAGCAGCTTTACTGAGACTAGCGGGACAGAGACCCAGTACTTC. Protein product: CASSFTETSGTETQYF.

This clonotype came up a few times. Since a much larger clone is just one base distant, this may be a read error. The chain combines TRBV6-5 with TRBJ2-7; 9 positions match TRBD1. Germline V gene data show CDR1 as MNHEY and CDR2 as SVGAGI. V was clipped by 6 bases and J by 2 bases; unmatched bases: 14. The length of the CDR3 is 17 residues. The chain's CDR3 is CASSRLDTGGLTYEQYF. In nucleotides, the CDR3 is TGTGCCAGCAGCCGCCTCGATACAGGGGGCCTAACCTACGAGCAGTACTTC.

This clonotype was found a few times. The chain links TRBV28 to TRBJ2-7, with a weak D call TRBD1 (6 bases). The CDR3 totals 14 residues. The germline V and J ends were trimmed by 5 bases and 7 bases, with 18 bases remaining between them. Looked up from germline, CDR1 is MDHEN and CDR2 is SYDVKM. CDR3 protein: CASSLPDRPSEQYF. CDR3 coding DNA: TGTGCCAGCAGTCTCCCCGACAGGCCCAGTGAGCAGTACTTC.

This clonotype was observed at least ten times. This CDR3 reads CASSPFIDNEQFF. The CDR3 DNA sequence: TGTGCCAGCAGCCCATTCATAGACAATGAGCAGTTCTTC. V is TRBV7-2 and J is TRBJ2-1; no clear D gene. The CDR3 is 13 amino acids. Looked up from germline, CDR1 is SGHTA and CDR2 is FQGNSA. Trimming removed 5 bases from V and 5 bases from J, with 10 bases in between.

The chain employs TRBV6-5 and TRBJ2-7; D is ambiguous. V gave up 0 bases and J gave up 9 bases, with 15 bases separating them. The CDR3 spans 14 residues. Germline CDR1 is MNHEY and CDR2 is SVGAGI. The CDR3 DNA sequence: TGTGCCAGCAGTTACTCTAACCTTTGGCCGAGGCAGTACTTC. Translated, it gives CASSYSNLWPRQYF.

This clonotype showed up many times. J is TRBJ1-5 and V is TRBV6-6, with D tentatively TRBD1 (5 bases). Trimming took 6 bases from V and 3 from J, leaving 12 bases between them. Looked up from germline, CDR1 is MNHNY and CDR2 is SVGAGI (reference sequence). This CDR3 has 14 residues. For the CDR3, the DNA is TGTGCCAGCAGACCCGACAGTAACAATCAGCCCCAGCATTTT. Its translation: CASRPDSNNQPQHF.

The CDR3 DNA reads as TGTGCCAGCAGCGTAGGATTGTGGGAGGCGAACACCGGGGAGCTGTTTTTT. Residues: CASSVGLWEANTGELFF. The gene calls are TRBV11-2 and TRBJ2-2, with D perhaps TRBD2 (6 bases). Germline CDR1 SGHAT, CDR2 FQNNGV. Trimming left V 5 bases short and J 0 bases short, with 16 bases between. This CDR3 comprises 17 residues.

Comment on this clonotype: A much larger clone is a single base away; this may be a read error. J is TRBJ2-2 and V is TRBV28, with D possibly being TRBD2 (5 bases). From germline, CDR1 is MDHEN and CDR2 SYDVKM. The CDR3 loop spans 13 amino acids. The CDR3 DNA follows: TGTGTCAGCGGAGTGTATGACGCCGGGGAGCTGTTTTTT. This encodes CVSGVYDAGELFF.

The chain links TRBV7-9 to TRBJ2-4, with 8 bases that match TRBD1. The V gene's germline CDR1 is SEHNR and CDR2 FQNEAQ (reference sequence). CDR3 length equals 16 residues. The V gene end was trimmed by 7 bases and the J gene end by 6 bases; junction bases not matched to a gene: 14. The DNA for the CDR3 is TGTGCCAGCACCCCGACAGGGGACTCGTCAGGAAACATTCAGTACTTC. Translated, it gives CASTPTGDSSGNIQYF.

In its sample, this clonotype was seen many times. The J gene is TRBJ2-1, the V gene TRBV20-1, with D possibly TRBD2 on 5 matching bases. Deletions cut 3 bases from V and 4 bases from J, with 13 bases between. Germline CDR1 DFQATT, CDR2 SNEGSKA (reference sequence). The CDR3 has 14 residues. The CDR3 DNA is TGCAGTGCTAGTTGGGGAGATGGGTACAATGAGCAGTTCTTC. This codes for CSASWGDGYNEQFF.

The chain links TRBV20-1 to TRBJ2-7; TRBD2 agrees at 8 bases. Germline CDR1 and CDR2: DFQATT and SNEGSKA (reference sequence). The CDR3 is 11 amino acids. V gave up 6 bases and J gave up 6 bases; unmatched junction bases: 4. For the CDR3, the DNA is TGCAGTGCCGGGGGGGCAATCGAGCAGTACTTC. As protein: CSAGGAIEQYF.